These T cell receptor beta chains were read from a single sample in a study of blood T cells in healthy people across ages. Each CDR3 protein is one row after TCRdb ran MiXCR on the 5' RACE reads. The sample carries some 900,000 distinct CDR3 sequences, 29% recorded once. The sequencing sample was made of blood. Receptors originate from a woman aged 80 or over in good health. Each CDR3 is given with its conserved first and last residue. Fields, in order: D gene, J gene, clone size, V gene, CDR3 DNA, CDR3 protein. A D gene is named only where the DNA matches it firmly. Expanded clones get a size class; other rows say once, few or many, or leave the size out.

d_gene: NA
j_gene: TRBJ2-5
abundance: many
v_gene: TRBV6-4
CDR3nt: TGTGCCAGCAGTGGCAGCGGGTCCACGGGGGAGACCCAGTACTTC
CDR3aa: CASSGSGSTGETQYF

d_gene: NA
j_gene: TRBJ1-2
abundance: few
v_gene: TRBV11-2
CDR3nt: TGTGCCAGCAGCTTGGACACTATTAACTATGGCTACACCTTC
CDR3aa: CASSLDTINYGYTF

d_gene: TRBD2
j_gene: TRBJ2-1
abundance: many
v_gene: TRBV20-1
CDR3nt: TGCAGTGCTAGTTTGACTAGCGGGGGGGCGGGTGAGCAGTTCTTC
CDR3aa: CSASLTSGGAGEQFF

d_gene: NA
j_gene: TRBJ2-7
abundance: few
v_gene: TRBV6-1
CDR3nt: TGTGCCAGCGGGTTACAGGGAGGTCCCTCCTACGAGCAGTACTTC
CDR3aa: CASGLQGGPSYEQYF

d_gene: TRBD1
j_gene: TRBJ2-2
abundance: NA
v_gene: TRBV12-3/TRBV12-4
CDR3nt: TGTGCCAGCAGTTTATGGACAGGGGTAGGCGGGGAGCTGTTTTTT
CDR3aa: CASSLWTGVGGELFF

d_gene: TRBD1
j_gene: TRBJ2-7
abundance: many
v_gene: TRBV24-1
CDR3nt: TGTGCCACCTCCGGGACAGGGGACTACGAGCAGTACTTC
CDR3aa: CATSGTGDYEQYF

d_gene: NA
j_gene: TRBJ2-4
abundance: once
v_gene: TRBV20-1
CDR3nt: TGCAGTGCTAGAGATCCCGGGCAGCCCAAAAACATTCAGTACTTC
CDR3aa: CSARDPGQPKNIQYF

d_gene: NA
j_gene: TRBJ2-6
abundance: NA
v_gene: TRBV2
CDR3nt: TGTGCCAGCAGTCGGAGAAGGGTGGCTGGGGCCAACGTCCTGACTTTC
CDR3aa: CASSRRRVAGANVLTF

d_gene: NA
j_gene: TRBJ1-2
abundance: many
v_gene: TRBV12-3/TRBV12-4
CDR3nt: TGTGCCAGCAGTTCCTCCTTGAATGGCTACACCTTC
CDR3aa: CASSSSLNGYTF

d_gene: NA
j_gene: TRBJ2-7
abundance: NA
v_gene: TRBV3-1
CDR3nt: TGTGCCAGCAGCCGGACCTCAGCGGAAGGGGGCTACGAGCAGTACTTC
CDR3aa: CASSRTSAEGGYEQYF

d_gene: TRBD1
j_gene: TRBJ2-5
abundance: many
v_gene: TRBV20-1
CDR3nt: TGCAGTGCAAAACGACAGGGACCGTACCAAGAGACCCAGTACTTC
CDR3aa: CSAKRQGPYQETQYF

d_gene: TRBD1
j_gene: TRBJ2-2
abundance: few
v_gene: TRBV9
CDR3nt: TGTGCCAGCAGCGTCCTTCCAGGGGGCGCGGGAACCGGGGAGCTGTTTTTT
CDR3aa: CASSVLPGGAGTGELFF

d_gene: NA
j_gene: TRBJ2-7
abundance: few
v_gene: TRBV6-2/TRBV6-3
CDR3nt: TGTGCCAGCAAAGACAGTCCACGACGCGACGAGCAGTACTTC
CDR3aa: CASKDSPRRDEQYF

d_gene: NA
j_gene: TRBJ2-5
abundance: NA
v_gene: TRBV4-1
CDR3nt: TGCGCCAGCAGCCCGACAGGAGGTACAAAGCGGTACTTC
CDR3aa: CASSPTGGTKRYF

d_gene: TRBD1
j_gene: TRBJ2-7
abundance: NA
v_gene: TRBV20-1
CDR3nt: TGCAGTGCTGATGACAGGGTCGGCCATCTCTACGAGCAGTACTTC
CDR3aa: CSADDRVGHLYEQYF

d_gene: NA
j_gene: TRBJ2-4
abundance: many
v_gene: TRBV20-1
CDR3nt: TGCAGTGCTACTCGAACAGGGGAGGATCAGTACTTC
CDR3aa: CSATRTGEDQYF

d_gene: TRBD1
j_gene: TRBJ2-1
abundance: many
v_gene: TRBV6-5
CDR3nt: TGTGCCAGCAAACCGACCCCGGGACAGTTACCAAATGAGCAGTTCTTC
CDR3aa: CASKPTPGQLPNEQFF

d_gene: TRBD2
j_gene: TRBJ2-1
abundance: NA
v_gene: TRBV5-6
CDR3nt: TGTGCCGGCAGTGTACCTCTAGCGGGGGGTCCTGGCAATGAGCAGTTCTTC
CDR3aa: CAGSVPLAGGPGNEQFF

d_gene: TRBD1
j_gene: TRBJ1-4
abundance: few
v_gene: TRBV5-1
CDR3nt: TGCGCCAGCAGCTTGGATGTCTCGGGACAGGTTTTTAGCTCGGCAACTAATGAAAAACTGTTTTTT
CDR3aa: CASSLDVSGQVFSSATNEKLFF

d_gene: NA
j_gene: TRBJ2-1
abundance: many
v_gene: TRBV5-1
CDR3nt: TGCGCCAGCAGCCCGGATGGGGTAAGATCGGTTGGGGAGCAGTTCTTC
CDR3aa: CASSPDGVRSVGEQFF

d_gene: TRBD1
j_gene: TRBJ2-5
abundance: many
v_gene: TRBV29-1
CDR3nt: TGCAGCGTCCGGGGGACAGGGGGCTGGGAGACCCAGTACTTC
CDR3aa: CSVRGTGGWETQYF

d_gene: NA
j_gene: TRBJ2-1
abundance: NA
v_gene: TRBV6-5
CDR3nt: TGCGTCAGCGGCAGGTCCTACAATGAGCAGTTCTTC
CDR3aa: CVSGRSYNEQFF

d_gene: NA
j_gene: TRBJ2-1
abundance: NA
v_gene: TRBV5-1
CDR3nt: TGCGCCAGCAGCCGGGGGAGTACTGATGAGCAGTTCTTC
CDR3aa: CASSRGSTDEQFF

d_gene: TRBD2
j_gene: TRBJ2-1
abundance: few
v_gene: TRBV27
CDR3nt: TGTGCCAGCATATCGGCGGGGGGGCGGGATGAGCAGTTCTTC
CDR3aa: CASISAGGRDEQFF